The clone carrying this T cell receptor beta chain was seen a handful of times. The data stem from a study of blood T cell repertoires in COVID-19. Study-wide background: The origin of the acute and convalescent COVID-19 samples was the United States, Italy and Spain.

The CDR3 covers 16 residues. After removal of 4 bases from V and 0 bases from J, the junction contained 9 bases not matched to a gene. Germline CDR1 is SQVTM and CDR2 is ANQGSEA. Methods used by the authors: Researchers report that nucleated cell counts were estimated from reference gene primer amplification. Method: immunoSEQ multiplex PCR; TCRdb's copy keeps in-frame clones and lacks some. V, J and clone size reflect that table, while D and trimming were determined from the DNA. The top ten hold 3.5% to 5.5% of the sample, which has about 140,000 clones, 60% to 85% seen once. V is TRBV29-1 and J is TRBJ1-3; TRBD1 matches at 7 bases. Input material: peripheral blood. The TCR sequence derives from a woman of 80 years or more with active or convalescent COVID-19. CDR3 bases: TGCAGCGTTGGGGGCAGGGGGTCCAGCTCTGGAAACACCATATATTTT. It yields the protein CSVGGRGSSSGNTIYF. The whole variable domain, filled in from reference TRBV29-1 and TRBJ1-3, reads SAVISQKPSRDICQRGTSLTIQCQVDSQVTMMFWYRQQPGQSLTLIATANQGSEATYESGFVIDKFPISRPNLTFSTLTVSNMSPEDSSIYLCSVGGRGSSSGNTIYFGEGSWLTVV.